The present T cell receptor (beta chain) was sequenced within a study of control samples from healthy donors and cancer patients. Produced via immunoSEQ multiplex PCR; TCRdb's table is partial and in-frame only. The table lists about 170,000 clones, roughly 88% of them singletons. This clone occurred a few times. V was shortened by 1 base and J by 6 bases, with 10 bases between the two germline ends. This CDR3 is 14 amino acids long. Per germline, CDR1 MGHRA and CDR2 YSYEKL. The chain links TRBV4-1 to TRBJ2-1; D not certain. This receptor was obtained from a woman between 25 and 40 years old in good health. Input material: blood. The CDR3 DNA reads as TGCGCCAGCAGCCAAGGTAACGGTTTCAATGAGCAGTTCTTC. The encoded protein is CASSQGNGFNEQFF.